This T cell receptor beta chain derives from a study of Ad26.COV2.S vaccination and SARS-CoV-2 variants. Profiling relied on immunoSEQ multiplex PCR, and the TCRdb table lists in-frame clones only, not all of them. The sample lists about 87,000 clones, approximately 86% seen once, with approximately 15% in the top ten. Trimming removed 5 bases from V and 5 bases from J; junction bases left unmatched: 7. Germline CDR1 MDHEN, CDR2 SYDVKM. This CDR3 region has 16 residues. For this clone: Its target is unknown.

General study findings and limits: Assessments of TCR breadth and depth may have underestimated the total T cell responses. People given the vaccine had a wider spike-specific TCR breadth than placebo recipients did. Vaccinees and placebo recipients showed similar non-spike TCR breadth.

V gene TRBV28 combines with J gene TRBJ1-6; 9 nucleotides match TRBD1. The specimen was peripheral blood, collected after recovery from COVID-19. The clonotype was recovered from a human donor who had recovered from COVID-19. As DNA, the CDR3 is TGTGCCAGCAGTCCACCGGGACAGGGAAATAATTCACCCCTCCACTTT. Protein: CASSPPGQGNNSPLHF.